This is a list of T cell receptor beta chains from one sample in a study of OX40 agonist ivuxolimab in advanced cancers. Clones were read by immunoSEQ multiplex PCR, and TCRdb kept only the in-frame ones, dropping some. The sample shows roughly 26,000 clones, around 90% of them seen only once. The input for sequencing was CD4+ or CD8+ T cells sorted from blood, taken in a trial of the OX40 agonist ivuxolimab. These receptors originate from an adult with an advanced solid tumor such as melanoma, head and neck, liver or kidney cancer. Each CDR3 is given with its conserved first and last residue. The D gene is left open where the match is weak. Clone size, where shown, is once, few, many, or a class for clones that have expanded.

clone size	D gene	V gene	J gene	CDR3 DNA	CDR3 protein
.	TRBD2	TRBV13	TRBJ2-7	TGTGCCAGCAGCCTCGGACTAGCGGGCCGCGAGCAGTACTTC	CASSLGLAGREQYF
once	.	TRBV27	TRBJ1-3	TGTGCCAGCAGTCCGATCGGACTCAGCTCTGGAAACACCATATATTTT	CASSPIGLSSGNTIYF
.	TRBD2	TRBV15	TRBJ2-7	TGTGCCACCAGCTCCGGGACTAGTTCGCCCGAGCAGTACTTC	CATSSGTSSPEQYF
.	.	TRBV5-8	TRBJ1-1	TGTGCCAGCAGCTTGGGTCCTTGGGTAGCTTTCTTT	CASSLGPWVAFF
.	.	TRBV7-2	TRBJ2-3	TGTGCCAGCAGCTCCTGGGATACGCAGTATTTT	CASSSWDTQYF
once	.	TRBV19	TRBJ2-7	TGTGCCAGTAGCCCCGGGACTGGCGAGCAGTACTTC	CASSPGTGEQYF
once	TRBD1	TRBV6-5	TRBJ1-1	TGTGCCAGCGGACAGGGGTTTAACACTGAAGCTTTCTTT	CASGQGFNTEAFF
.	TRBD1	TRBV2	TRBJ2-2	TGTGCCAGCAGTGGGGGACAGGGACTCGGGGAGCTGTTTTTT	CASSGGQGLGELFF
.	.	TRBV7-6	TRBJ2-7	TGTGCCAGCAGTGAGGGGTACGAGCAGTACTTC	CASSEGYEQYF
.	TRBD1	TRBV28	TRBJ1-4	TGTGCCAGCAGTCCCCGGGACAGGATTTATGAAAAACTGTTTTTT	CASSPRDRIYEKLFF
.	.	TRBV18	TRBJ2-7	TGTGCCAGCTCAACCTCGACAGCATCCTACGAGCAGTACTTC	CASSTSTASYEQYF
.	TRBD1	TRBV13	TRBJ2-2	TGTGCCAGCAGCTTAAGGGGGCTAGCCGGGGAGCTGTTTTTT	CASSLRGLAGELFF
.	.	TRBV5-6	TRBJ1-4	TGTGCCAGCAGCCAAGACAGACTATATGAAAAACTGTTTTTT	CASSQDRLYEKLFF
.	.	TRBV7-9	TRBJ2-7	TGTGCCAGCAGCTTCGGGACTGTCGGCTACGAGCAGTACTTC	CASSFGTVGYEQYF
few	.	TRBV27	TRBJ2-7	TGTGCCAGCAGTTTGGGAGGGGGCGGCGAGCAGTACTTC	CASSLGGGGEQYF
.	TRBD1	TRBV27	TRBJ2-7	TGTGCCAGCAGTCCCCGCCCGGGACAGGGTAGGTACGAGCAGTACTTC	CASSPRPGQGRYEQYF
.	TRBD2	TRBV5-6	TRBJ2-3	TGTGCCAGCAGCTTGGCTCTAGCGGGAGGCCCTAGCACAGATACGCAGTATTTT	CASSLALAGGPSTDTQYF
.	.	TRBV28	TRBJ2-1	TGTGCCAGCAGTGGGGGCGGGAGAGGGTACAATGAGCAGTTCTTC	CASSGGGRGYNEQFF
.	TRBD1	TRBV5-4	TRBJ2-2	TGTGCCAGCAGCTACCCTCCGGGACAGGGTTCGAACACCGGGGAGCTGTTTTTT	CASSYPPGQGSNTGELFF
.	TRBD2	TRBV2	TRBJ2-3	TGTGCCAGCAGTGAGGGGACTAGCGGTCGCACAGATACGCAGTATTTT	CASSEGTSGRTDTQYF
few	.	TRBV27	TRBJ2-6	TGTGCCAGCAGTTTTTCGGCTGGGGCCAACGTCCTGACTTTC	CASSFSAGANVLTF
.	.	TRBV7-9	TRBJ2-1	TGTGCCAGCAGCTCTACAGGGAGTGAGCAGTTCTTC	CASSSTGSEQFF
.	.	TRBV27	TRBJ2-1	TGTGCCAGCAGTTTATCTAGCAACTCCCACAATGAGCAGTTCTTC	CASSLSSNSHNEQFF
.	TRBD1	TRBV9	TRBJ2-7	TGTGCCAGCAGCGTACAACCAGGGGGAGAGCAGTACTTC	CASSVQPGGEQYF
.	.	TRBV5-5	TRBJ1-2	TGTGCCAGCAGCTTGGAAAGTGGCCGTAACTATGGCTACACCTTC	CASSLESGRNYGYTF
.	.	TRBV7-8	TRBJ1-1	TGTGCCAGCAGCTTTTTGGGGGGAAGTCCTGAAGCTTTCTTT	CASSFLGGSPEAFF
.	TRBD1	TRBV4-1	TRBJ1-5	TGCGCCAGCAGCCAAGTTCCCGGGACAGGGCCGCCCCAGCATTTT	CASSQVPGTGPPQHF
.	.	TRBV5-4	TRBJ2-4	TGTGCCAGCAGCTTGTCAGTGACCCCGGGGATTCAGTACTTC	CASSLSVTPGIQYF
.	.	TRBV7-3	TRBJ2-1	TGTGCCAGCAGCTTAGGGCTGTACAATGAGCAGTTCTTC	CASSLGLYNEQFF
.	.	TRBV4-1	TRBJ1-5	TGCGCCAGCAGCCAAACCCCCGAGGGGCAGCCCCAGCATTTT	CASSQTPEGQPQHF
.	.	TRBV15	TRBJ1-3	TGTGCCACCAGCAGACGGGCAAGCGTGGCTGGAAACACCATATATTTT	CATSRRASVAGNTIYF
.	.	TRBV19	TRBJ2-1	TGTGCCAGTACACTAGGTACGGGCAATGAGCAGTTCTTC	CASTLGTGNEQFF
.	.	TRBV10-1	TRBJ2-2	TGCGCCAGCAGTGGGCAGCTTAACACCGGGGAGCTGTTTTTT	CASSGQLNTGELFF
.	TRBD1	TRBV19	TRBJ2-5	TGTGCCAGTAGTTGGACAGGGGCGAAAGAGACCCAGTACTTC	CASSWTGAKETQYF
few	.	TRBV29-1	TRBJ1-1	TGCAGCGTTCCCCCCGAGAACACTGAAGCTTTCTTT	CSVPPENTEAFF
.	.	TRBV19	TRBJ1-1	TGTGCCAGTAGCGACCACGCGGTCACTGAAGCTTTCTTT	CASSDHAVTEAFF
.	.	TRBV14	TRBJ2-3	TGTGCCAGCAGCTTACAGGGTGACGCACGGCCAGATACGCAGTATTTT	CASSLQGDARPDTQYF
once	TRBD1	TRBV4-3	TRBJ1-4	TGCGCCAGCAGCCAAGATGGGACAGGGGGCAGAGAAGATGAAAAACTGTTTTTT	CASSQDGTGGREDEKLFF
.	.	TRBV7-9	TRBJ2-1	TGTGCCAGCAGCGAAACCGAACAGTTTCTGGATGAGCAGTTCTTC	CASSETEQFLDEQFF
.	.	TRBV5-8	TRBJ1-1	TGCGCCAGCAGCTTGAGTGCCTTGGACGCTTTCTTT	CASSLSALDAFF
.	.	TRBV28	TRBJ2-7	TGTGCCAGCAGTTTTAGGGGGTTATACGAGCAGTACTTC	CASSFRGLYEQYF
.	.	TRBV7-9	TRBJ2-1	TGTGCCAGCAGCTTAGGGGACGGATCGGGAAACGAGCAGTTCTTC	CASSLGDGSGNEQFF
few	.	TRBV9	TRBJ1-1	TGTGCCAGCAGCGTAGATGGGGGCGACACTGAAGCTTTCTTT	CASSVDGGDTEAFF
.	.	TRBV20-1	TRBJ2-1	TGCAGTGCTAGTCGTGGAGATGAGCAGTTCTTC	CSASRGDEQFF
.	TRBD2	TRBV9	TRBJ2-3	TGTGCCAGCAGCCCAATAGGACTAGCGGGAGCAGATACGCAGTATTTT	CASSPIGLAGADTQYF
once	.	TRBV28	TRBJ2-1	TGTGCCGTAACAGGGCCCTACAATGAGCAGTTCTTC	CAVTGPYNEQFF